What follows describes a single T cell receptor (beta chain). Its target is not known. The data stem from a study of OX40 agonist ivuxolimab in advanced cancers. Study in general: Hepatocellular carcinoma, melanoma, renal cell or head and neck cancer affected the dose-escalation patients. It was permissible to have had prior anti-PD-1, anti-PD-L1 or anti-CTLA-4 therapy, and around 40% had some. Study-wide results and limits: The CD4+ and CD8+ T cells in the blood had expanded clonally by week 6 at 0.1 to 3.0 mg/kg.

CDR3 length equals 13 residues. Deletions cut 8 bases from V and 6 bases from J, with 11 bases between. Germline lookup yields CDR1 MNHNS and CDR2 SASEGT. The protocol was immunoSEQ multiplex PCR, while the TCRdb copy is restricted to in-frame clones and leaves out a portion. The sample includes approximately 70,000 clones, roughly 88% seen only once; the top ten take about 6.9%. The specimen comprised CD4+ or CD8+ T cells sorted from blood, sampled in a trial of the OX40 agonist ivuxolimab. The V gene is TRBV6-1, the J gene TRBJ1-6; no reliable D call. The clonotype was recovered from an adult with an advanced solid tumor such as melanoma, head and neck, liver or kidney cancer. Here the CDR3 DNA reads TGTGCCAGCTGGGAGGCGGGTAATTCACCCCTCCACTTT. Encoded protein: CASWEAGNSPLHF.